A single T cell receptor beta chain is shown here with its context. Its antigen remains unknown. This sample was included in a study of shared clonotypes between healthy human individuals. Findings of the study overall: Since donors were few, the genetic and exposure-history diversity represented was limited.

Naive-designated CD8 cells lacked CD45RO, were positively enriched for CCR7, and omitted terminally differentiated effector memory CD45RA+ cells. Germline CDR1 SGHRS, CDR2 YFSETQ. The CDR3 is 14 amino acids. V shed 0 bases, J shed 5 bases, and the junction held 4 bases outside the gene matches. TCRdb keeps only in-frame clones here, not all; method: immunoSEQ multiplex PCR. Among millions of clones listed, less than 95% were seen once. The specimen sequenced was naive CD8+ T cells sorted from blood. The genes are TRBV5-1 and TRBJ2-7; 8 bases are a match to TRBD1. The clonotype was recovered from a man between 18 and 29 years old in good health. DNA of the CDR3: TGCGCCAGCAGCTTGGGACAGGGGCTTCACGAGCAGTACTTC. Amino acids: CASSLGQGLHEQYF.